The clone carrying this TCR beta chain was found a few times. The record originates from a study of blood T cells in healthy people across ages. For the study at large: Per two T cells, about one barcoded beta molecule was captured through template switching.

Germline assignment: CDR1 SGHTA and CDR2 FQGNSA. Trimming at V came to 10 bases and at J to 0 bases, leaving 11 bases not matched to a gene. The CDR3 consists of 16 residues. For the second PCR, which ran for about 7 to 11 cycles, a sample-barcoded 5' primer and a J-beta primer mix were used. MiXCR, run by TCRdb on the 5' RACE reads, gives a single entry per CDR3 protein. This repertoire shows 800,000 or so distinct CDR3 sequences, 25% found once; its top ten account for under 4.5%. A further study also used this sample, focusing on T cells of mothers and their children. As that study records: Donation came from a few healthy Caucasian mothers together with their six children. Second-round PCR products received sample barcodes and 2-4 random nucleotides from the M1S primer. Every mother produced more than 8.5 million TCR beta CDR3 reads, whereas every child provided about 3 million.

The chain combines TRBV7-2 with TRBJ2-3, with 9 bases matching TRBD1. This receptor was obtained from a boy aged 5 to 17 in good health. Input material: blood. CDR3 loop: CANSPTGGRSTDTQYF. CDR3 nucleotides: TGTGCCAACAGTCCTACAGGGGGCAGGAGCACAGATACGCAGTATTTT.